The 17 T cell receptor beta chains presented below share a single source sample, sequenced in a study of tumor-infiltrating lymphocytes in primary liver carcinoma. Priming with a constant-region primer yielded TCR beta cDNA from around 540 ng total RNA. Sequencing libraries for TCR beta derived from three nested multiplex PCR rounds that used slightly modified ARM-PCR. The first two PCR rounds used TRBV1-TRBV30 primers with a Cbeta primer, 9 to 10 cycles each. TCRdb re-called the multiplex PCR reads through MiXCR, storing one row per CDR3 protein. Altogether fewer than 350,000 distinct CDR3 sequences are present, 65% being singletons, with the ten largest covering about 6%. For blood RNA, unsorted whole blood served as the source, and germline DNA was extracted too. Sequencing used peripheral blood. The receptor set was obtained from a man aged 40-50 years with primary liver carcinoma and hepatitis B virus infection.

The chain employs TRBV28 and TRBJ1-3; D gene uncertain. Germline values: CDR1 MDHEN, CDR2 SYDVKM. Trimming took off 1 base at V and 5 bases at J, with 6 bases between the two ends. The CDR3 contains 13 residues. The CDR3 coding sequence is TGTGCCAGCAGTTTATACGGGAGAAACACCATATATTTT. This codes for CASSLYGRNTIYF.

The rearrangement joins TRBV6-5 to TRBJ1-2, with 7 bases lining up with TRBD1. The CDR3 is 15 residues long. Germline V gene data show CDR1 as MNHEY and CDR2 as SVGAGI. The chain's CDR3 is CVSSSQGGPNYGYTF. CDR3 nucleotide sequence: TGTGTCAGTTCGAGTCAGGGGGGACCTAACTATGGCTACACCTTC.

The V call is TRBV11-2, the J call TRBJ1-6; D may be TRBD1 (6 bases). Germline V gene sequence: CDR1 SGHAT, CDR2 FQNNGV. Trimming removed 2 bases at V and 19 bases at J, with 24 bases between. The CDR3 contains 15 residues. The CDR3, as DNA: TGTGCCAGCAGCTTATCTACAGGGAATAATTCACCCATGCACTTT. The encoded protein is CASSLSTGNNSPMHF. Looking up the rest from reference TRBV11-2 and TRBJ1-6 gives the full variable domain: EAGVAQSPRYKIIEKRQSVAFWCNPISGHATLYWYQQILGQGPKLLIQFQNNGVVDDSQLPKDRFSAERLKGVDSTLKIQPAKLEDSAVYLCASSLSTGNNSPMHFGNGTRLTVT.

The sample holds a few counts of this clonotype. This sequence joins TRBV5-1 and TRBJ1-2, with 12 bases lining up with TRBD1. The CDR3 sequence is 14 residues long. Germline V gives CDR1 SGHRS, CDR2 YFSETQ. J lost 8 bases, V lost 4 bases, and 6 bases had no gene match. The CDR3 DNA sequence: TGCGCCAGCAGCCCCGGGACAGGGGGCTTAGGCTACACCTTC. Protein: CASSPGTGGLGYTF. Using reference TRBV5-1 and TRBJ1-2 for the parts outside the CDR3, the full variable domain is KAGVTQTPRYLIKTRGQQVTLSCSPISGHRSVSWYQQTPGQGLQFLFEYFSETQRNKGNFPGRFSGRQFSNSRSEMNVSTLELGDSALYLCASSPGTGGLGYTFGSGTRLTVV.

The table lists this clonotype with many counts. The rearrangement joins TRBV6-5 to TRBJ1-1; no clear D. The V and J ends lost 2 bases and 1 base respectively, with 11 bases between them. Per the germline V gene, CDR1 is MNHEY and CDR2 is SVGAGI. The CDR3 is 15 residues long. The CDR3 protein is CASSYRTGGNTEAFF. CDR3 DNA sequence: TGTGCCAGCAGTTACCGGACCGGAGGGAACACTGAAGCTTTCTTT.

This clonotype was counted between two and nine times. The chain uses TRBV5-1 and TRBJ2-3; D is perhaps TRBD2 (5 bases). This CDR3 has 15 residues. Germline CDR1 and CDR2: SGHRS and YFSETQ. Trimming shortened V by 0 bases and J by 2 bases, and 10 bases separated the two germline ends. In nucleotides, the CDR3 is TGCGCCAGCAGCTTGGGACGGGGTGACACAGATACGCAGTATTTT. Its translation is CASSLGRGDTDTQYF. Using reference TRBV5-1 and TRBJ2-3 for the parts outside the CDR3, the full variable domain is KAGVTQTPRYLIKTRGQQVTLSCSPISGHRSVSWYQQTPGQGLQFLFEYFSETQRNKGNFPGRFSGRQFSNSRSEMNVSTLELGDSALYLCASSLGRGDTDTQYFGPGTRLTVL.

Written as DNA, the CDR3 is TGTGTCTTGAGCGTCAGGGACCACGAGCAGTACTTC. Encoded protein: CVLSVRDHEQYF. This chain uses TRBV30 with TRBJ2-7; D possibly matches TRBD1 or TRBD2 (5 bases each). CDR1 is GTSNPN, CDR2 SVGIG, per germline (reference sequence). The CDR3 runs to 12 residues.

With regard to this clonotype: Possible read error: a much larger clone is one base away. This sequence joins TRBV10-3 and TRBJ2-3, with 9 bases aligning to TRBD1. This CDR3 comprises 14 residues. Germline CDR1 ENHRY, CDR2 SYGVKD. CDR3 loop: CAITRTGDSDAQYF. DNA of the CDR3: TGTGCCATAACACGGACAGGGGACTCAGATGCGCAGTATTTT.

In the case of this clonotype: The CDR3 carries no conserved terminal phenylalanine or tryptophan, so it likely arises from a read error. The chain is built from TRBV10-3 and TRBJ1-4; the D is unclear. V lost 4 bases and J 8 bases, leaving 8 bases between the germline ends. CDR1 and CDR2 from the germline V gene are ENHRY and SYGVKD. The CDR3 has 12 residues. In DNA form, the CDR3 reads TGTGCCATCAGTGGGACTGACGAAAAACTGTTTCTT. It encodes CAISGTDEKLFL.

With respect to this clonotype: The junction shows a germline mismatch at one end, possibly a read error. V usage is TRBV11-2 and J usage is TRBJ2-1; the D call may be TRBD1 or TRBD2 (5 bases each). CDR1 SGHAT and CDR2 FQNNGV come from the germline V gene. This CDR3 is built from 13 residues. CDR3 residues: CACSLEGSSRTFF. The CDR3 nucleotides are TGTGCCTGCAGCTTAGAGGGGTCTAGCCGTACGTTCTTC.

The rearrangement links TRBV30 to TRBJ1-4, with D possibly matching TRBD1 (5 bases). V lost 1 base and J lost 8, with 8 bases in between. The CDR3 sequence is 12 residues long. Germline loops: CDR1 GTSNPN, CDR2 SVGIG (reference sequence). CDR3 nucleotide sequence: TGTGCCTGGAGTGCAGGGTCCGAAAAACTGTTTTTT. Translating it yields CAWSAGSEKLFF.

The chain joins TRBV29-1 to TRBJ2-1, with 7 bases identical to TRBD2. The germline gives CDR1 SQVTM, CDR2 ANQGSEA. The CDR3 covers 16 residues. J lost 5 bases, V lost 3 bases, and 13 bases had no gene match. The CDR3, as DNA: TGCAGCGTTGATGCTAGGCGGGAGCCGGCTAACAATGAGCAGTTCTTC. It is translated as CSVDARREPANNEQFF.

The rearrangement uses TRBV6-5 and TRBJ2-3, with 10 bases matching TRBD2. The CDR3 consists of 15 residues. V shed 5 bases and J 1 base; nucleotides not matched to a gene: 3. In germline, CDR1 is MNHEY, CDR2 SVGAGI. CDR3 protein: CASSHGLAGTDTQYF. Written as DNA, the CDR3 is TGTGCCAGCAGTCACGGACTAGCGGGCACAGATACGCAGTATTTT.

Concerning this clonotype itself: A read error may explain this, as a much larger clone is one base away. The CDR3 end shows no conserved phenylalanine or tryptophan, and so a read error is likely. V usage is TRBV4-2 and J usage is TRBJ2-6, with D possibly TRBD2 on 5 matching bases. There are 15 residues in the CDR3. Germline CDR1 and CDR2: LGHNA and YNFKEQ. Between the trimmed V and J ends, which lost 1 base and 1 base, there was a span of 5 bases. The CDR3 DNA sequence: TGTGCCAGCAGCCAAGGAGGGTCTGGGGCCAACGTCCTGACTTAC. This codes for CASSQGGSGANVLTY.

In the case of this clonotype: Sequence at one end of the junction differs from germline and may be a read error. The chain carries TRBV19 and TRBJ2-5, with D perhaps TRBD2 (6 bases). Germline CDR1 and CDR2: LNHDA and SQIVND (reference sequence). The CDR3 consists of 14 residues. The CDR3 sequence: CASSGRLDGETRYF. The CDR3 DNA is TGTGCCAGTAGTGGAAGACTAGATGGAGAGACCCGGTACTTC.

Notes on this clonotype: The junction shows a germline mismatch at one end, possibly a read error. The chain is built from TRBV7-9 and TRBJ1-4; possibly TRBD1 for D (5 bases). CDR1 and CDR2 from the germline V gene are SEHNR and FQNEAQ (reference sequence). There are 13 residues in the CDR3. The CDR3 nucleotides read TGTGCCAGCAGCTTGGACACGCGGGAAAAACCGTTTTTT. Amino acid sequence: CASSLDTREKPFF.

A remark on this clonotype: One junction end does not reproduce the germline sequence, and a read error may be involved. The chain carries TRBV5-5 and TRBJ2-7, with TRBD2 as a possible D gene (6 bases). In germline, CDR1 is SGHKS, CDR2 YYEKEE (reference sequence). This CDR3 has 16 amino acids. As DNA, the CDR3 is TGCGTCAGCAGCCAAGTTTTATGGCGGGATGGATACGAGCAGTACTTC. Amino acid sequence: CVSSQVLWRDGYEQYF.